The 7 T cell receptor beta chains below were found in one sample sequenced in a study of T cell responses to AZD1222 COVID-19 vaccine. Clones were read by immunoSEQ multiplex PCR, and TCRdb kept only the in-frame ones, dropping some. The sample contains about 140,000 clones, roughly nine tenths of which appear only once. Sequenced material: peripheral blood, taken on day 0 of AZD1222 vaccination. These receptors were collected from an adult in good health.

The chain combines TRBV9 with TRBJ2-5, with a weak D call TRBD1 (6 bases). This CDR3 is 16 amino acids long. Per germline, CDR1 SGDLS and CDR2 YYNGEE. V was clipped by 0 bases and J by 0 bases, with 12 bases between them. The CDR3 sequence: CASSVGAGEYQETQYF. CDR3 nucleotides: TGTGCCAGCAGCGTAGGGGCAGGGGAGTACCAAGAGACCCAGTACTTC.

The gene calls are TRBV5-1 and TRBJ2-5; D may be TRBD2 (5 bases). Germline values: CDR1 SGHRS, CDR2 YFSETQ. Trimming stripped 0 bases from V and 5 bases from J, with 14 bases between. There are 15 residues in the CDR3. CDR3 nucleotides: TGCGCCAGCAGCTTGGTTGGCTCCCGGAGGGAGACCCAGTACTTC. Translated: CASSLVGSRRETQYF.

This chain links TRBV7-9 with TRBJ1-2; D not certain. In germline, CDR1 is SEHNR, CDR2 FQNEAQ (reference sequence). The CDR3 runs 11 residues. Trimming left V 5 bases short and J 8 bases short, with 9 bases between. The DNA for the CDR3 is TGTGCCAGCAGCCCCTCCGAGGGCTACACCTTC. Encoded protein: CASSPSEGYTF. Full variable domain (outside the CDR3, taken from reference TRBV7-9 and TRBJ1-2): DTGVSQNPRHKITKRGQNVTFRCDPISEHNRLYWYRQTLGQGPEFLTYFQNEAQLEKSRLLSDRFSAERPKGSFSTLEIQRTEQGDSAMYLCASSPSEGYTFGSGTRLTVV.

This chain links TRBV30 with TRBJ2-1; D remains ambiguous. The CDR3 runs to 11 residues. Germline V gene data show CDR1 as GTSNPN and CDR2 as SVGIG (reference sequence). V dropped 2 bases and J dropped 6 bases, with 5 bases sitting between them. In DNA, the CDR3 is TGTGCCTGGAGTTCGGGCAATGAGCAGTTCTTC. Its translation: CAWSSGNEQFF.

CDR3 amino acids: CSVDGGRGALQNIQYF. The CDR3 DNA sequence: TGCAGCGTTGATGGCGGCAGGGGTGCCCTCCAAAACATTCAGTACTTC. V is TRBV29-1 and J is TRBJ2-4; D perhaps matches TRBD1 (6 bases). Germline CDR1 and CDR2: SQVTM and ANQGSEA. The CDR3 sequence is 16 residues long. Trimming left V 3 bases short and J 5 bases short, with 20 bases between.

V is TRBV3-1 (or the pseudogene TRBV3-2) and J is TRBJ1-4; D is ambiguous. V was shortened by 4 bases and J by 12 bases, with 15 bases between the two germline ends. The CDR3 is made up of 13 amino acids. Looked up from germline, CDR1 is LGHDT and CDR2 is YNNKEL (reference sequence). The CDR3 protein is CASSRAIGSELFF. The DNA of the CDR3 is TGTGCCAGCAGCCGGGCCATAGGGTCGGAACTGTTTTTT.

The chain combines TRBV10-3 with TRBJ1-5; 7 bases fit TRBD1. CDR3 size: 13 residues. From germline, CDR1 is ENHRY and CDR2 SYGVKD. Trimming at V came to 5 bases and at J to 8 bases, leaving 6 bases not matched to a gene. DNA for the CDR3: TGTGCCATCAGTCCCAGGGGGGGAGAGCCCCAGCATTTT. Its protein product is CAISPRGGEPQHF.